A single sample is the source of the 18 T cell receptor beta chains below, sequenced in a study of cytomegalovirus exposure and HLA in healthy donors (dated by TCRdb to the late 2010s). The library was generated by the immunoSEQ multiplex PCR assay. A mixture of 60 forward primers for TCR Vbeta segments and 13 reverse primers for TCR Jbeta segments was used in the multiplex PCR. In its TCRdb copy, this immuneACCESS table keeps in-frame sequences only and misses some clones. Where compared with another copy, unresolved V genes explain less than half of these, and the others have no known cause. For this sample there are a few hundred thousand clones; roughly 83% appear just once. Jointly, the top ten make up about 1.4% of the sample. What was sequenced was PBMCs. The origin of the receptors is a girl between 5 and 17 years old in good health and CMV-seronegative.

In regard to this clone: At one of its ends the junction is not consistent with the germline gene, which may arise from a read error. This rearrangement joins TRBV2 to TRBJ1-2; D unclear. The CDR3 consists of 14 residues. CDR1 is SNHLY and CDR2 is FYNNEI in the germline V gene. The CDR3 DNA is TGTGCCAGCAGCGAAGGCGGAGGCCCCAGGGGCTACACCTTC. Translating gives CASSEGGGPRGYTF.

Comments on this clone: The same CDR3 also results from other DNA sequences found in this sample. The chain links TRBV7-2 to TRBJ1-2; a weak D match, TRBD1 (5 bases). Germline V CDR1 and CDR2: SGHTA, FQGNSA. The CDR3 has 12 amino acids. Trimming shortened V by 2 bases and J by 4 bases, and 5 bases separated the two germline ends. The CDR3 spells CASSLTGYGYTF. The CDR3 DNA follows: TGTGCCAGCAGCTTAACAGGCTATGGCTACACCTTC.

The chain links TRBV19 to TRBJ1-4; 7 bases are a match to TRBD1. Trimming removed 7 bases from V and 5 bases from J; junction bases left unmatched: 7. This CDR3 is built from 14 residues. Germline V gene sequence: CDR1 LNHDA, CDR2 SQIVND (reference sequence). The CDR3 DNA reads as TGTGCCAGTACCATGACAGGGTGGAATGAAAAACTGTTTTTT. As protein: CASTMTGWNEKLFF.

The J gene is TRBJ2-7, the V gene TRBV2, with 10 positions matching TRBD2. The CDR3 consists of 15 residues. The V and J ends lost 4 bases and 3 bases, in that order; junction bases with no gene match: 6. Per the germline V gene, CDR1 is SNHLY and CDR2 is FYNNEI. CDR3 loop: CASSGGLAGVYEQYF. CDR3 nucleotide sequence: TGTGCCAGCAGTGGAGGGCTAGCGGGAGTCTACGAGCAGTACTTC.

The chain employs TRBV21-1 and TRBJ1-2; TRBD1, as called in the table, went unchecked against the DNA. TRBV21-1 is shown as a pseudogene. The CDR3 runs to 18 residues. The CDR3 DNA sequence: TGTGCCAGCAGCCTAGAGGTTGGTGGGACAGGGAACCTCTATGGCTACACCTTC. This gives the protein CASSLEVGGTGNLYGYTF.

The V gene is TRBV7-2, the J gene TRBJ2-2; D is undetermined. CDR3 length: 15 amino acids. V was trimmed by 5 bases and J by 0 bases, leaving 10 bases between them. Germline values: CDR1 SGHTA, CDR2 FQGNSA. The CDR3 DNA follows: TGTGCCAGCAGCCCCGCGGCAACGAACACCGGGGAGCTGTTTTTT. Amino acid sequence: CASSPAATNTGELFF.

This clone was seen a few times. The rearrangement joins TRBV5-1 to TRBJ1-1; 9 bases are shared with TRBD1. The CDR3 is 17 residues long. Germline loops: CDR1 SGHRS, CDR2 YFSETQ. With 2 bases clipped from V and 0 bases from J, the junction kept 8 bases outside the gene matches. CDR3 sequence (DNA): TGCGCCAGCAGCTTCAACAGGGGGCAAATGGTGAACACTGAAGCTTTCTTT. Translation: CASSFNRGQMVNTEAFF.

This clone has just one count. The chain combines TRBV28 with TRBJ1-2, with 10 bases matching TRBD1. This CDR3 is 15 amino acids long. CDR1 and CDR2 (germline): MDHEN, SYDVKM. V was pared by 7 bases and J by 8 bases, with 13 bases of the junction left unmatched. This CDR3 reads CASTPLPTGGQGYTF. CDR3 in DNA: TGTGCCAGCACCCCCTTACCGACAGGGGGCCAAGGCTACACCTTC.

The rearrangement joins TRBV19 to TRBJ1-1; tentatively, D is TRBD1 (5 bases). V was shortened by 4 bases and J by 10 bases, with 10 bases between the two germline ends. Germline V gene data show CDR1 as LNHDA and CDR2 as SQIVND (reference sequence). The CDR3 consists of 11 residues. The CDR3 coding sequence is TGTGCCAGTAGTACAGGGCGTCGAGCTTTCTTT. Its translation is CASSTGRRAFF.

V and J are TRBV6-6 and TRBJ2-5, with 8 nucleotides matching TRBD2. The germline gives CDR1 MNHNY, CDR2 SVGAGI (reference sequence). V lost 2 bases, J lost 6 bases, and 5 bases stayed unmatched. This CDR3 is built from 14 residues. The CDR3 protein is CASSYAGGEKTQYF. CDR3 coding DNA: TGTGCCAGCAGTTACGCGGGGGGCGAAAAGACCCAGTACTTC.

The genes are TRBV27 and TRBJ1-1; D unclear. The CDR3 sequence is 16 residues long. Germline V gene sequence: CDR1 MNHEY, CDR2 SMNVEV (reference sequence). The germline V and J ends were trimmed by 4 bases and 0 bases, with 15 bases remaining between them. CDR3 protein: CASSSPPQAMNTEAFF. The CDR3 DNA is TGTGCCAGCAGTTCGCCGCCGCAGGCGATGAACACTGAAGCTTTCTTT.

The chain carries TRBV19 and TRBJ1-1; 9 nucleotides align to TRBD1. With 6 bases clipped from V and 1 base from J, the junction kept 9 bases outside the gene matches. The V gene's germline CDR1 is LNHDA and CDR2 SQIVND (reference sequence). The CDR3 loop spans 16 amino acids. The CDR3 nucleotides read TGTGCCAGTAGAAATTCACCGGGACAGGGGAACACTGAAGCTTTCTTT. This translates into CASRNSPGQGNTEAFF.

Only one count was recorded for this clone. J is TRBJ2-7 and V is TRBV7-6, with D possibly matching TRBD1 (5 bases). Germline V lookup: CDR1 SGHVS, CDR2 FNYEAQ. This CDR3 contains 14 residues. Trimming removed 1 base from V and 1 base from J, with 8 bases in between. CDR3 in amino acids: CASSLGSGSYEQYF. The CDR3 nucleotides read TGTGCCAGCAGCTTAGGGTCAGGGTCCTACGAGCAGTACTTC.

This chain joins TRBV18 and TRBJ2-3; D is possibly TRBD2 (6 bases). Germline V gene data show CDR1 as KGHSH and CDR2 as LQKENI. V was trimmed by 5 bases and J by 0 bases, leaving 12 bases between them. The CDR3 is made up of 15 amino acids. This CDR3 is CASSRSGGSTDTQYF. CDR3 bases: TGTGCCAGCTCAAGGTCCGGGGGAAGCACAGATACGCAGTATTTT.

This chain links TRBV5-1 with TRBJ2-7; maybe TRBD1 (5 bases). V lost 0 bases to trimming and J lost 6 bases, with 10 bases between them. CDR3 length: 13 residues. The V gene's germline CDR1 is SGHRS and CDR2 YFSETQ. CDR3 sequence: CASSLVTGREQYF. CDR3 bases: TGCGCCAGCAGCTTGGTTACAGGCCGCGAGCAGTACTTC.

The rearrangement links TRBV7-2 to TRBJ1-1, with 8 positions matching TRBD1. From germline, CDR1 is SGHTA and CDR2 FQGNSA. Unmatched junction bases numbered 7, after V lost 1 base and J lost 0 bases. The length of the CDR3 is 17 residues. CDR3 coding DNA: TGTGCCAGCAGCTTAGGGACAGGGACTTACATGAACACTGAAGCTTTCTTT. Translating gives CASSLGTGTYMNTEAFF.

The chain carries TRBV19 and TRBJ1-1, with unresolved D. This CDR3 spans 14 amino acids. CDR1 and CDR2 from the germline V gene are LNHDA and SQIVND (reference sequence). V lost 4 bases and J 11 bases, leaving 20 bases between the germline ends. The CDR3 region is CASSTLPYGSPAFF. CDR3 nucleotide sequence: TGTGCCAGTAGTACCCTGCCCTATGGTTCTCCTGCTTTCTTT.

The chain is built from TRBV30 and TRBJ2-7; D gene uncertain. Trimming took off 0 bases at V and 4 bases at J, with 10 bases between the two ends. This CDR3 spans 13 amino acids. In germline, CDR1 is GTSNPN, CDR2 SVGIG (reference sequence). CDR3 sequence: CAWSVHLMYEQYF. The CDR3 DNA sequence: TGTGCCTGGAGTGTACATCTTATGTACGAGCAGTACTTC.